The next 22 T cell receptor beta chains were all read from a single sample in a study of blood T cell repertoires in COVID-19. Data came from immunoSEQ multiplex PCR; TCRdb stores just in-frame clones and leaves some out. The sample holds roughly 380,000 clones, more than 75% seen once. Sequencing was done on a sample of PBMCs or T cells enriched from blood (not recorded which). The receptors originated from a woman aged 25-40 years who had recovered from COVID-19.

This chain links TRBV3-1 (or the pseudogene TRBV3-2) with TRBJ1-2; possibly TRBD1 for D (6 bases). V lost 0 bases and J lost 0, with 17 bases in between. Per the germline V gene, CDR1 is LGHDT and CDR2 is YNNKEL (reference sequence). This CDR3 region has 18 residues. CDR3 DNA: TGTGCCAGCAGCCAAGATTTTGGGACAAGGACTCCTAACTATGGCTACACCTTC. It yields the protein CASSQDFGTRTPNYGYTF.

The gene calls are TRBV2 and TRBJ2-2; 9 positions match TRBD2. CDR3 length: 17 residues. Per germline, CDR1 SNHLY and CDR2 FYNNEI. The junction had 9 bases not matched to a gene; V was cut back by 4 bases and J by 3 bases. The DNA of the CDR3 is TGTGCCAGCAGTGGACAGCGGGGGGCCAGAGACACCGGGGAGCTGTTTTTT. Protein product: CASSGQRGARDTGELFF.

This chain connects TRBV4-1 to TRBJ2-3, with 9 nucleotides matching TRBD2. CDR1 and CDR2 (germline): MGHRA, YSYEKL. The junction had 4 bases not matched to a gene; V was cut back by 3 bases and J by 0 bases. The CDR3 is 16 residues long. The CDR3 loop reads CASSQERGASTDTQYF. CDR3 DNA: TGCGCCAGCAGCCAGGAGCGGGGGGCCAGCACAGATACGCAGTATTTT.

The rearrangement uses TRBV9 and TRBJ2-1; D is perhaps TRBD2 (5 bases). Germline V CDR1 and CDR2: SGDLS, YYNGEE. Trimming pared 3 bases from V and 0 bases from J, leaving 13 bases between. The CDR3 is 16 residues long. The CDR3 reads CASSEDSRSSYNEQFF. The DNA for the CDR3 is TGTGCCAGCAGCGAGGACTCACGGAGCTCCTACAATGAGCAGTTCTTC.

V usage is TRBV19 and J usage is TRBJ1-4; 9 nucleotides align to TRBD1. Germline assignment: CDR1 LNHDA and CDR2 SQIVND (reference sequence). CDR3 length: 14 amino acids. V gave up 1 base and J gave up 7 bases; unmatched junction bases: 1. The CDR3 DNA follows: TGTGCCAGTAGTATAGTGACAGGGGGTGAAAAACTGTTTTTT. Translation: CASSIVTGGEKLFF.

The rearrangement uses TRBV19 and TRBJ1-5; no firm D call. Trimming removed 5 bases from V and 1 base from J, with 12 bases in between. CDR3 length equals 15 residues. Per the germline V gene, CDR1 is LNHDA and CDR2 is SQIVND (reference sequence). The CDR3 reads CASSARSASNQPQHF. The CDR3 DNA is TGTGCCAGTAGTGCCCGTAGCGCAAGCAATCAGCCCCAGCATTTT.

The chain carries TRBV5-1 and TRBJ2-3; D remains ambiguous. Trimming left V 4 bases short and J 1 base short, with 7 bases between. The CDR3 has 13 residues. Looked up from germline, CDR1 is SGHRS and CDR2 is YFSETQ. The CDR3, as DNA: TGCGCCAGCAGCGAGCCGGGCACAGATACGCAGTATTTT. It codes for CASSEPGTDTQYF.

The CDR3 nucleotides read TGTGCCAGTAGTATAAGACTAGCGGACGTTCGAGAGCAGTTCTTC. Translation gives CASSIRLADVREQFF. V gene TRBV19 combines with J gene TRBJ2-1, with 9 bases aligning to TRBD2. Per germline, CDR1 LNHDA and CDR2 SQIVND (reference sequence). The CDR3 consists of 15 residues. J was trimmed by 10 bases and V by 2 bases; bases with no gene match: 9.

The sample holds one count of this clone. CDR3 region: CASSLDWEDGELFF. CDR3 DNA: TGCGCCAGCAGCTTGGACTGGGAGGATGGGGAGCTGTTTTTT. This rearrangement joins TRBV5-1 to TRBJ2-2; the D gene is possibly TRBD2 (6 bases). CDR3 size: 14 residues. Trimming took off 0 bases at V and 8 bases at J, with 11 bases between the two ends. Germline V CDR1 and CDR2: SGHRS, YFSETQ.

This clone has only a few counts. The genes are TRBV5-1 and TRBJ1-1; TRBD1 might be the D (5 bases). The CDR3 sequence is 13 residues long. Germline V gene lookup returns CDR1 SGHRS and CDR2 YFSETQ. The V and J ends lost 3 bases and 7 bases respectively, with 13 bases between them. The CDR3 spells CASSSEGALEAFF. The CDR3 DNA follows: TGCGCCAGCAGCTCAGAAGGGGCGCTTGAAGCTTTCTTT.

This sequence joins TRBV10-3 and TRBJ1-1; D is uncertain. Trimming removed 0 bases from V and 2 bases from J, with 10 bases in between. This CDR3 contains 15 residues. Germline values: CDR1 ENHRY, CDR2 SYGVKD. The CDR3 protein is CAISESNGGNTEAFF. The DNA of the CDR3 is TGTGCCATCAGTGAGTCTAATGGAGGAAACACTGAAGCTTTCTTT.

The chain has TRBV11-2 and TRBJ2-7, with TRBD2 identical over 11 bases. Germline trimming cut 2 bases from V and 5 bases from J; bases unmatched to any gene: 5. Germline CDR1 and CDR2: SGHAT and FQNNGV. This CDR3 region has 15 residues. CDR3 in DNA: TGTGCCAGCAGCTTATTAGCGGGGGGGGGCCACGAGCAGTACTTC. This translates into CASSLLAGGGHEQYF.

The genes are TRBV7-6 and TRBJ1-1, with 9 bases fitting TRBD1. Losses at the gene ends were 5 bases for V and 0 bases for J; bases not matched to a gene: 7. Germline V gene data show CDR1 as SGHVS and CDR2 as FNYEAQ. This CDR3 contains 16 residues. The CDR3 DNA reads as TGTGCCAGCAGCCCCCTGGACAGGGGAATGAACACTGAAGCTTTCTTT. It specifies CASSPLDRGMNTEAFF. Drawing the rest from reference TRBV7-6 and TRBJ1-1, the complete variable domain is GAGVSQSPRYKVTKRGQDVALRCDPISGHVSLYWYRQALGQGPEFLTYFNYEAQQDKSGLPNDRFSAERPEGSISTLTIQRTEQRDSAMYRCASSPLDRGMNTEAFFGQGTRLTVV.

This chain links TRBV28 with TRBJ1-1; possibly TRBD1 for D (5 bases). This CDR3 is built from 16 residues. Germline loops: CDR1 MDHEN, CDR2 SYDVKM. The V end lost 1 base, the J end lost 1 base, and 13 bases lay between the germline ends. Here the CDR3 DNA reads TGTGCCAGCAGTTTATTCTCCAGGGCTGGGAACACTGAAGCTTTCTTT. Residues: CASSLFSRAGNTEAFF.

The V call is TRBV27, the J call TRBJ1-2; perhaps TRBD1 as D (5 bases). The germline V gene encodes CDR1 MNHEY and CDR2 SMNVEV (reference sequence). The CDR3 consists of 13 residues. Trimming took 6 bases from V and 8 from J, leaving 16 bases between them. The CDR3 spells CASSLTAAWGYTF. CDR3 bases: TGTGCCAGCAGCTTGACAGCCGCATGGGGCTACACCTTC.

This clone showed up just a few times. Compared with germline, one end of the junction differs, possibly owing to a read error. The V gene is TRBV29-1, the J gene TRBJ2-7; possibly TRBD1 for D (6 bases). The CDR3 is 13 residues long. Germline CDR1 and CDR2: SQVTM and ANQGSEA. The CDR3 is CSIESGVGNEQYF. DNA of the CDR3: TGCAGCATTGAATCAGGGGTTGGCAACGAGCAGTACTTC.

This sequence joins TRBV4-1 and TRBJ2-1; 7 bases align to TRBD2. The V and J ends lost 3 bases and 0 bases, in that order; junction bases with no gene match: 5. The CDR3 runs to 16 residues. Germline lookup yields CDR1 MGHRA and CDR2 YSYEKL. The CDR3 reads CASSHPLAVSYNEQFF. The CDR3 DNA is TGCGCCAGCAGCCATCCGCTAGCGGTCTCCTACAATGAGCAGTTCTTC.

The chain is built from TRBV7-2 and TRBJ2-7; possibly TRBD2 for D (5 bases). Trimming left V 1 base short and J 1 base short, with 8 bases between. CDR3 length equals 14 residues. Germline V lookup: CDR1 SGHTA, CDR2 FQGNSA. The CDR3 spells CASSLVRLSYEQYF. The CDR3 DNA reads TGTGCCAGCAGCTTAGTGCGACTATCCTACGAGCAGTACTTC.

This clone showed up just once. The V gene is TRBV5-1, the J gene TRBJ2-2; TRBD2 is a possible D gene (6 bases). CDR3 length equals 16 residues. V lost 1 base to trimming and J lost 7 bases, with 17 bases between them. From germline, CDR1 is SGHRS and CDR2 YFSETQ. CDR3 sequence (DNA): TGCGCCAGCAGCTTGTTGGTAGCGGCAGCGGGCGGGGAGCTGTTTTTT. Its translation is CASSLLVAAAGGELFF.

The rearrangement uses TRBV5-8 and TRBJ2-5; perhaps TRBD2 as D (6 bases). In germline, CDR1 is SGHTS, CDR2 YDEGEE. V was trimmed by 7 bases and J by 5 bases, leaving 18 bases between them. The CDR3 has 14 residues. This CDR3 is CASGTSSLLETQYF. Written as DNA, the CDR3 is TGTGCCAGCGGTACTAGCAGCCTTCTTGAGACCCAGTACTTC.

The chain is built from TRBV13 and TRBJ2-7; 7 positions agree with TRBD2. Germline lookup yields CDR1 PRHDT and CDR2 FYEKMQ (reference sequence). CDR3 size: 14 residues. V gave up 3 bases and J gave up 2 bases; unmatched junction bases: 4. As DNA, the CDR3 is TGTGCCAGCAGCTTCGGACTAGGTGCCTACGAGCAGTACTTC. Protein sequence: CASSFGLGAYEQYF. Looking up the rest from reference TRBV13 and TRBJ2-7 gives the full variable domain: AAGVIQSPRHLIKEKRETATLKCYPIPRHDTVYWYQQGPGQDPQFLISFYEKMQSDKGSIPDRFSAQQFSDYHSELNMSSLELGDSALYFCASSFGLGAYEQYFGPGTRLTVT.

The CDR3 sequence: CASSKARGDGGAPVKVWRCEQFF. In nucleotides, the CDR3 is TGTGCCAGCAGCAAAGCCAGGGGTGACGGGGGGGCCCCCGTTAAGGTCTGGCGGTGTGAGCAGTTCTTC. This chain links TRBV21-1 with TRBJ2-1; TRBD2 is the table's D call and was not checked against the DNA. TRBV21-1 is reported as a pseudogene. The CDR3 has 23 amino acids.